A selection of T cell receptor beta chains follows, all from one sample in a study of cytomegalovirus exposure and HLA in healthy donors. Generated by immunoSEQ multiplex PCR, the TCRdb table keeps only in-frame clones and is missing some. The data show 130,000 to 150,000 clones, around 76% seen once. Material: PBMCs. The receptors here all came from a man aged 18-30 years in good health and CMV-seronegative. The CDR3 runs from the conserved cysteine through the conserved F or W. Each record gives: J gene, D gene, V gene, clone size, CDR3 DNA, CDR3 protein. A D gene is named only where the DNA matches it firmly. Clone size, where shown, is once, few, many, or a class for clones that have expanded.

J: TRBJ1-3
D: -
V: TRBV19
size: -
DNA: TGTGCCAGTAGTATAGGGGAGCAGATAAACACCATATATTTT
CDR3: CASSIGEQINTIYF

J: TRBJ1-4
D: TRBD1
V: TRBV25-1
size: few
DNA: TGTGCCAGCACCCAAAGGACAGGGGGTGATGAAAAACTGTTTTTT
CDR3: CASTQRTGGDEKLFF

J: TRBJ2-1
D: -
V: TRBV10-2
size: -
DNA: TGCGCCAGCAGTGAGTACGGTGAGCAGTTCTTC
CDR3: CASSEYGEQFF

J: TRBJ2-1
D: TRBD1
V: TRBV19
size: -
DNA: TGTGCCAGTAGTATGGAGGACAGGGGGGCCTACAATGAGCAGTTCTTC
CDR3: CASSMEDRGAYNEQFF

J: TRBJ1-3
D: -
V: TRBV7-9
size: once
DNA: TGTGCCAGCAGCTTAGGGACAGGAAACACCATATATTTT
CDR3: CASSLGTGNTIYF

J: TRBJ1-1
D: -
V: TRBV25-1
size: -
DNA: TGTGCCAGCAGTGCCGCCGGGTACACTGAAGCTTTCTTT
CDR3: CASSAAGYTEAFF

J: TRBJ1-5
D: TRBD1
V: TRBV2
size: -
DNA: TGTGCCAGCAGTGGACAGGGGAATCAGCCCCAGCATTTT
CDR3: CASSGQGNQPQHF

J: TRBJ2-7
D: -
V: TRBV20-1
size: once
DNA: TGCAGTGCTAGGGACAGCTACGAGCAGTACTTC
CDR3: CSARDSYEQYF

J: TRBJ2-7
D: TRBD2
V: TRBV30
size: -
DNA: TGTGCCTGGAGTGTACCCGGGGAGGGGTGGGAGCAGTACTTC
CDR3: CAWSVPGEGWEQYF

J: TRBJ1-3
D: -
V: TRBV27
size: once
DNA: TGTGCCAGCAGTGAGAATCGGGGAAACACCATATATTTT
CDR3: CASSENRGNTIYF

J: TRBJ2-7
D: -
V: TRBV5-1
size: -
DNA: TGCGCCAGCAGCTCCCCGGACAGACCGACCTACGAGCAGTACTTC
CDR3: CASSSPDRPTYEQYF

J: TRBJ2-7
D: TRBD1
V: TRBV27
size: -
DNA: TGTGCCAGCAGTTCTTACGGACAGGGGGCTGGAGAGCAGTACTTC
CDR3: CASSSYGQGAGEQYF

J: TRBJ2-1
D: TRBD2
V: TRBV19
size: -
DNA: TGTGCCAGTAATCCGGGACTAGCGGGATCGAATGAGCAGTTCTTC
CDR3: CASNPGLAGSNEQFF

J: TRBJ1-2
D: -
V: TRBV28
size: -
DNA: TGTGCCAGCAGTGCGCTGGACAGACCTAACTATGGCTACACCTTC
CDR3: CASSALDRPNYGYTF

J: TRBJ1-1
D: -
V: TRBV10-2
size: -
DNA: TGCGCCAGCAGTGAAAAGGAGGGAATGAACACTGAAGCTTTCTTT
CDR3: CASSEKEGMNTEAFF

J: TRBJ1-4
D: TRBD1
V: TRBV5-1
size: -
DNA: TGCGCCAGCAGCTCGACAGGGGACAGCCCTGAAAAACTGTTTTTT
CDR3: CASSSTGDSPEKLFF

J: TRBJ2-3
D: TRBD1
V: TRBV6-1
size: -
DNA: TGTGCCAGCAGACCCGACAGGGTTTTAACAGATACGCAGTATTTT
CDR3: CASRPDRVLTDTQYF

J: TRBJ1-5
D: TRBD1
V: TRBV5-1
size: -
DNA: TGCGCCAGCAGAGGACAGGGAGTCAATCAGCCCCAGCATTTT
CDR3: CASRGQGVNQPQHF

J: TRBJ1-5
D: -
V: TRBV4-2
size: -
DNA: TGTGCCAGCAGCCAAGATGGGAGGAGGCAGCCCCAGCATTTT
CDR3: CASSQDGRRQPQHF

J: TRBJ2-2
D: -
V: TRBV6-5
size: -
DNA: TGTGCCAGCAGGAGGAACACCGGGGAGCTGTTTTTT
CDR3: CASRRNTGELFF

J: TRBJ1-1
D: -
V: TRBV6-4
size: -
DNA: TGTGCCAGCAGTGACAGAGAGAACACTGAAGCTTTCTTT
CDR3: CASSDRENTEAFF

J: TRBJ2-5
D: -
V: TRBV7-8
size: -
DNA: TGTGCCAGCAGCTTAGGAGCATTCCAAGAGACCCAGTACTTC
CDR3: CASSLGAFQETQYF

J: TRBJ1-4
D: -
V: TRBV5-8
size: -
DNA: TGTGCCAGCAGCCTTTCAAGAGCAACTAATGAAAAACTGTTTTTT
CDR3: CASSLSRATNEKLFF

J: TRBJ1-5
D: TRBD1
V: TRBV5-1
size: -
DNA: TGCGCCAGCAGCGGGGGGACAGTCTCGTATAGCAATCAGCCCCAGCATTTT
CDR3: CASSGGTVSYSNQPQHF

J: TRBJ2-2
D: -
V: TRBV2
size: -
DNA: TGTGCCAGCAGTGAAGTACCGGACTACCAGTCCTTACACACCGGGGAGCTGTTTTTT
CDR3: CASSEVPDYQSLHTGELFF

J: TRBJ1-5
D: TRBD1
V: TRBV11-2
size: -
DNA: TGTGCCAGCAGCTTTAGTTACGGGACAGGCAATCAGCCCCAGCATTTT
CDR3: CASSFSYGTGNQPQHF

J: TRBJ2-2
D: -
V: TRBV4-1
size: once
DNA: TGCGCCAGCAGCCAAGGTTATGCGGGCACCGGGGAGCTGTTTTTT
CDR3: CASSQGYAGTGELFF

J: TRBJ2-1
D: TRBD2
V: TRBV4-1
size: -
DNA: TGCGCCAGCAGCCAAGCTGCGTCGACAGTGCGGGAGGGCCTGCGGGGGTGGAATGAGCAGTTCTTC
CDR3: CASSQAASTVREGLRGWNEQFF

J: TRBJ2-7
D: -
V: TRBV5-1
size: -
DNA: TGCGCCAGCAGCTTGGATGGCAGGGGCGAGCAGTACTTC
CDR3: CASSLDGRGEQYF

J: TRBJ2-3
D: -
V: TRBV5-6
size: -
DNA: TGTGCCAGCAGCCGATCGTTGGCAAACACAGATACGCAGTATTTT
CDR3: CASSRSLANTDTQYF

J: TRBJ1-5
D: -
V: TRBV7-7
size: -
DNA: TGTGCCAGCAGCTTAGCCCGTAATAGCAATCAGCCCCAGCATTTT
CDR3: CASSLARNSNQPQHF

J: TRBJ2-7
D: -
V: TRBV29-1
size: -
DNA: TGCAGCGTAGAAACGGGGGAGCAGTACTTC
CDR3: CSVETGEQYF

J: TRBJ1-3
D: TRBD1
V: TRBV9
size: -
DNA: TGTGCCAGCAGCGCGGGAGGGGGGACAGGGGGTAACACCATATATTTT
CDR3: CASSAGGGTGGNTIYF